This T cell receptor beta chain originates from a study of CD8 T cells in Susac syndrome. An amount of RNA that ranged from roughly 0.45 to 1 ug was reverse transcribed with random hexamers. Amplification of TCR beta CDR3 was carried out by immunoSEQ multiplex PCR, which covered 54 Vbeta and 13 Jbeta segments. MiXCR, run by TCRdb on the immunoSEQ multiplex PCR reads, gives a single entry per CDR3 protein. The table lists approximately 140,000 distinct CDR3 sequences, 94% of them singletons. This CDR3 has 17 residues. Per germline, CDR1 MDHEN and CDR2 SYDVKM. Trimming removed 4 bases from V and 1 base from J, with 17 bases in between.

Material: CD8+ T cells from PBMCs. This chain uses TRBV28 with TRBJ1-5, with D unresolved. The source is a human donor in good health. The CDR3 region is CASSSPSALLSNQPQHF. The CDR3 DNA reads TGTGCCAGCAGTTCTCCCTCAGCCCTCTTGAGCAATCAGCCCCAGCATTTT. The full variable domain, its missing parts supplied by reference TRBV28 and TRBJ1-5, is DVKVTQSSRYLVKRTGEKVFLECVQDMDHENMFWYRQDPGLGLRLIYFSYDVKMKEKGDIPEGYSVSREKKERFSLILESASTNQTSMYLCASSSPSALLSNQPQHFGDGTRLSIL.